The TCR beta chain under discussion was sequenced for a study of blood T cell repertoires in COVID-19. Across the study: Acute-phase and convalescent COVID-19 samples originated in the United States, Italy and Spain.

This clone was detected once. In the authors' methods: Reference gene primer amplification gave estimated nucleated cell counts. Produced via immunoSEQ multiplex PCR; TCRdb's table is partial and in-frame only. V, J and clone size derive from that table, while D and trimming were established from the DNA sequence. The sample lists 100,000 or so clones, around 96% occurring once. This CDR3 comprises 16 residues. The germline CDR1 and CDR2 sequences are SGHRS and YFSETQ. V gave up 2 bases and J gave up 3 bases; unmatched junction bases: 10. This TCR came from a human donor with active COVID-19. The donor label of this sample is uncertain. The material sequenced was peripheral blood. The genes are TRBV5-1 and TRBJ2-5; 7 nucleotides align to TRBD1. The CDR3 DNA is TGCGCCAGCAGCTTCGTGGTAGGGCAGGGGGAAGAGACCCAGTACTTC. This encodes CASSFVVGQGEETQYF.